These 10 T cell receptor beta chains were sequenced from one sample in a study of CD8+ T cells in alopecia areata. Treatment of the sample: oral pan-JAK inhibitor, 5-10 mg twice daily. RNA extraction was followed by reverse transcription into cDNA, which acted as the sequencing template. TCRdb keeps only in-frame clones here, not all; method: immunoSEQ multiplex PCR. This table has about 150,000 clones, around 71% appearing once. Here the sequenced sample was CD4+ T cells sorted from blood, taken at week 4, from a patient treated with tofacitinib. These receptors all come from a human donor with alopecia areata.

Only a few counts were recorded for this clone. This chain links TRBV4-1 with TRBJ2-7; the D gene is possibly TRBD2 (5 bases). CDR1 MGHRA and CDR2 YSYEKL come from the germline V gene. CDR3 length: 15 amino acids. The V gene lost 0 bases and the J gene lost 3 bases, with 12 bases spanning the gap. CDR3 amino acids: CASSQDLSGNYEQYF. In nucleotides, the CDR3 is TGCGCCAGCAGCCAAGATCTGAGCGGAAACTACGAGCAGTACTTC.

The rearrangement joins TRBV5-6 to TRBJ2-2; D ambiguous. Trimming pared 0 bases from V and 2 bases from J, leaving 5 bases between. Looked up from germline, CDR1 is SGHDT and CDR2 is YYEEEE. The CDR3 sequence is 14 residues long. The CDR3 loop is CASSLDPNTGELFF. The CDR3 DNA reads TGTGCCAGCAGCTTGGACCCTAACACCGGGGAGCTGTTTTTT.

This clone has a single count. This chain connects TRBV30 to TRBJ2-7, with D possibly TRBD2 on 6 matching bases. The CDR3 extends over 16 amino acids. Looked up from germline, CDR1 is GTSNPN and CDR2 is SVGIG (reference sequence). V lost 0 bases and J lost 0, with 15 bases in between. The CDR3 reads CAWSVRMGGSSYEQYF. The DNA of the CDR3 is TGTGCCTGGAGTGTACGTATGGGGGGAAGCTCCTACGAGCAGTACTTC.

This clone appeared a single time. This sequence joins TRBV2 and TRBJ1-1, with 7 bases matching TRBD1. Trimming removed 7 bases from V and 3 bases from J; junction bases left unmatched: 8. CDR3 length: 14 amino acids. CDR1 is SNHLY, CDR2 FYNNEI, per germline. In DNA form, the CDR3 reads TGTGCCAGCACCGAACAGGGGTATGACACTGAAGCTTTCTTT. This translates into CASTEQGYDTEAFF.

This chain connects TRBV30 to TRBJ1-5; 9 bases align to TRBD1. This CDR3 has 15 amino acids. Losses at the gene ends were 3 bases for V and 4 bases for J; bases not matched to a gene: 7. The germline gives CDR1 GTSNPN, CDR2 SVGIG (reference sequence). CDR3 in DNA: TGTGCCTGGAGCCACGGACAGGGGAGAAATCAGCCCCAGCATTTT. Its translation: CAWSHGQGRNQPQHF.

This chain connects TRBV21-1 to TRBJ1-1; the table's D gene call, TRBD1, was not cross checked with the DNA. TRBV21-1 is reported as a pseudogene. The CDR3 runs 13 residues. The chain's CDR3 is CASHRGSNTEAFF. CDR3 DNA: TGTGCCAGTCACAGGGGCTCGAACACTGAAGCTTTCTTT.

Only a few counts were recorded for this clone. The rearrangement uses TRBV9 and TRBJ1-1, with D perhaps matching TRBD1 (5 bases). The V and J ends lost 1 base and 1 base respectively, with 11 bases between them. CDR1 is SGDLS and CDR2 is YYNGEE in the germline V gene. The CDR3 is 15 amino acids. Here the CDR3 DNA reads TGTGCCAGCAGCGTATCGATGGACAAGAACACTGAAGCTTTCTTT. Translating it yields CASSVSMDKNTEAFF.

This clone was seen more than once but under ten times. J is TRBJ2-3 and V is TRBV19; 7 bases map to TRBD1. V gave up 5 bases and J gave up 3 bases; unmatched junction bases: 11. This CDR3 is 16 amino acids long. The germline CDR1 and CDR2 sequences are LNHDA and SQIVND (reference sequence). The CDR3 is CASSPLYRGLTDTQYF. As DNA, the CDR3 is TGTGCCAGTAGTCCGCTGTACAGGGGTTTGACAGATACGCAGTATTTT.

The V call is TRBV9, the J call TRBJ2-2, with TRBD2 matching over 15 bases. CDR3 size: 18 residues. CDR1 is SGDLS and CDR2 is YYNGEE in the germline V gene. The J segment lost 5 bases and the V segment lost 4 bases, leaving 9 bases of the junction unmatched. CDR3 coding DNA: TGTGCCAGCAGCCCCCCGGGACTAGCGGGGGGAGGGACCGGGGAGCTGTTTTTT. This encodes CASSPPGLAGGGTGELFF.

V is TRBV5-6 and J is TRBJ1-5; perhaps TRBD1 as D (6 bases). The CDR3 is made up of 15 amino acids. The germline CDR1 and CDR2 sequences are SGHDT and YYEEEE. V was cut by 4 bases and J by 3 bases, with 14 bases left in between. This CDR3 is CASSRQETFNQPQHF. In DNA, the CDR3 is TGTGCCAGCAGCCGACAGGAAACCTTCAATCAGCCCCAGCATTTT.